The rows below give T cell receptor beta chains drawn from one sample of a study of blood T cells in healthy people across ages. TCRdb processed the 5' RACE reads anew with MiXCR; each CDR3 protein has one entry. The sample has under 850,000 distinct CDR3 sequences; around 34% are singletons. The sequencing input was blood. The origin of the receptors is a man aged 18 to 29 in good health. Each CDR3 is given with its conserved first and last residue. A D gene is named only where the DNA matches it firmly. The size entry is marked missing in some rows and otherwise reads once, few, many or a size class.

J gene: TRBJ1-1
clone size: few
V gene: TRBV5-6
D gene: -
CDR3 protein: CASSSWPERAFF
CDR3 DNA: TGTGCCAGCAGCTCGTGGCCCGAGCGAGCTTTCTTT

J gene: TRBJ1-4
clone size: -
V gene: TRBV20-1
D gene: -
CDR3 protein: CSASGGDATNEKLFF
CDR3 DNA: TGCAGTGCCAGTGGAGGGGACGCGACTAATGAAAAACTGTTTTTT

J gene: TRBJ2-5
clone size: -
V gene: TRBV6-5
D gene: -
CDR3 protein: CASSFSLLGVEGRETQYF
CDR3 DNA: TGTGCCAGCAGTTTCTCTCTGCTGGGTGTGGAAGGGAGGGAGACCCAGTACTTC

J gene: TRBJ2-1
clone size: -
V gene: TRBV2
D gene: TRBD1
CDR3 protein: CASSPRTGASYNEQFF
CDR3 DNA: TGTGCCAGCAGCCCTCGCACAGGGGCTTCCTACAATGAGCAGTTCTTC

J gene: TRBJ2-6
clone size: -
V gene: TRBV4-3
D gene: TRBD1
CDR3 protein: CASSQDPTGGVAGANVLTF
CDR3 DNA: TGCGCCAGCAGCCAAGATCCGACAGGGGGAGTTGCTGGGGCCAACGTCCTGACTTTC

J gene: TRBJ1-1
clone size: -
V gene: TRBV5-1
D gene: -
CDR3 protein: CASSFGGFGTEVFF
CDR3 DNA: TGCGCCAGCAGCTTCGGAGGGTTCGGCACTGAAGTTTTCTTT

J gene: TRBJ1-5
clone size: few
V gene: TRBV20-1
D gene: TRBD1
CDR3 protein: CSASTGIENQPQHF
CDR3 DNA: TGCAGTGCTTCGACAGGGATTGAGAATCAGCCCCAGCATTTT

J gene: TRBJ1-2
clone size: -
V gene: TRBV30
D gene: -
CDR3 protein: CAWGSYGYTF
CDR3 DNA: TGTGCCTGGGGCAGCTATGGCTACACCTTC

J gene: TRBJ2-2
clone size: -
V gene: TRBV7-9
D gene: TRBD1
CDR3 protein: CASSIPDRGNTGELFF
CDR3 DNA: TGTGCCAGCAGCATTCCGGACAGGGGGAACACCGGGGAGCTGTTTTTT

J gene: TRBJ2-3
clone size: -
V gene: TRBV6-5
D gene: -
CDR3 protein: CASSYSTADTQYF
CDR3 DNA: TGTGCCAGCAGTTACTCGACCGCAGATACGCAGTATTTT

J gene: TRBJ1-3
clone size: -
V gene: TRBV12-3/TRBV12-4
D gene: -
CDR3 protein: CASSPQGYGSGNTIYF
CDR3 DNA: TGTGCCAGCAGCCCGCAGGGATATGGCTCTGGAAACACCATATATTTT

J gene: TRBJ2-1
clone size: -
V gene: TRBV12-3/TRBV12-4
D gene: TRBD2
CDR3 protein: CASSLASGGAAFF
CDR3 DNA: TGTGCCAGCAGTTTAGCGAGCGGGGGGGCCGCGTTCTTC